The T cell receptor beta chain under discussion was sequenced for a study of patients and donors after allogeneic stem cell transplantation. This CDR3 spans 17 amino acids. In germline, CDR1 is SGHTA, CDR2 FQGNSA. The germline V and J ends were trimmed by 1 base and 7 bases, with 20 bases remaining between them. TCRdb recomputed calls from the RT-PCR reads with MiXCR, one row per CDR3 protein. The sample has roughly 880,000 distinct CDR3 sequences, about 20% seen once. This clonotype was recorded many times. This receptor was obtained from a human donor who was either an allogeneic HSCT recipient or a stem cell or donor lymphocyte infusion donor (not recorded which). It is not recorded whose cells these are; they may come from a transplant donor. Material: blood, either unsorted or a sorted T cell fraction (not recorded which). V and J are TRBV7-2 and TRBJ1-3; D is unresolved. The CDR3 spells CASSLEVGVTAKNTIYF. The CDR3 DNA follows: TGTGCCAGCAGCTTAGAAGTCGGCGTGACGGCTAAGAACACCATATATTTT.